This T cell receptor beta chain was retrieved from a study of technical replicates of blood from a handful of donors. The CDR3 is 14 amino acids. Germline loops: CDR1 MNHEY, CDR2 SVGAGI. Trimming took 6 bases from V and 1 from J; bases not matched to a gene: 3. Measured with immunoSEQ multiplex PCR; TCRdb has only the in-frame clones, and not every one. Among more than 75,000 clones listed, 90% to 96% were seen once. The chain carries TRBV6-5 and TRBJ2-3; 8 bases match TRBD2. This receptor was identified in a human donor in good health. The sample consisted of T cells isolated from PBMCs. CDR3 region: CASSPLAGTDTQYF. CDR3 DNA sequence: TGTGCCAGCAGCCCACTAGCGGGCACAGATACGCAGTATTTT.